This record concerns one T cell receptor beta chain sequence. The sample belongs to a study of blood T cell repertoires in COVID-19. The repertoire was sequenced with immunoSEQ multiplex PCR; TCRdb's copy has only in-frame clones and lacks some. The sample contains about 120,000 clones, over 75% of which appear only once. Germline CDR1 KGHDR, CDR2 SFDVKD. This CDR3 spans 15 amino acids. The trim removed 3 bases at V and 3 bases at J, leaving 3 bases unmatched. The receptor's source is a man aged 45-60 years with acute or convalescent COVID-19. Sample: peripheral blood. The rearrangement links TRBV24-1 to TRBJ1-3, with 8 bases fitting TRBD1. The CDR3 loop reads CATSDTGQGGNTIYF. In DNA, the CDR3 is TGTGCCACCAGTGATACCGGACAGGGTGGAAACACCATATATTTT.